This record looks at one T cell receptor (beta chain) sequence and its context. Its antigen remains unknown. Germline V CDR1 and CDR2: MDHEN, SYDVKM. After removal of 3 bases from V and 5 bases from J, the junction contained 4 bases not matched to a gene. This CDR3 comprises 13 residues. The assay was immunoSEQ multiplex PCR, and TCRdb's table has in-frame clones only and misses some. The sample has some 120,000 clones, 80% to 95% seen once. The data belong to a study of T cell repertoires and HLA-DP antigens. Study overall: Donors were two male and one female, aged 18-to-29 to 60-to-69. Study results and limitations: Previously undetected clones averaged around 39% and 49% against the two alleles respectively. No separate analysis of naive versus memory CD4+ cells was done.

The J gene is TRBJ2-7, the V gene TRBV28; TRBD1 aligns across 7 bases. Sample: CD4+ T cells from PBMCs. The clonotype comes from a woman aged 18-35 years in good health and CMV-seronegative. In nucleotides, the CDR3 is TGTGCCAGCAGTTTGAACAGGGGCAACGAGCAGTACTTC. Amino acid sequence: CASSLNRGNEQYF.